This is a list of T cell receptor beta chains from one sample in a study of blood T cell repertoires in COVID-19. Assay: immunoSEQ multiplex PCR; the TCRdb copy retains only in-frame clones and omits some. The sample holds a few hundred thousand clones, 75% to 85% seen once. Specimen: peripheral blood. These TCRs come from a woman in her 50s with acute or convalescent COVID-19. Each CDR3 is given with its conserved first and last residue. The order of the fields is V gene, clone size, J gene, D gene, CDR3 DNA, CDR3 protein. The D gene is left open where the match is weak. Clone sizes are given selectively: once, few, many, or a class where the clone is expanded.

v_call: TRBV3-1/TRBV3-2
clone_size: NA
j_call: TRBJ2-1
d_call: NA
cdr3_nt: TGTGCCAGCAGCCGTACGTTGAGCTCCTACAATGAGCAGTTCTTC
cdr3_aa: CASSRTLSSYNEQFF

v_call: TRBV7-9
clone_size: NA
j_call: TRBJ2-1
d_call: NA
cdr3_nt: TGTGCCAGCAGCACTGATTTAGATGAGCAGTTCTTC
cdr3_aa: CASSTDLDEQFF

v_call: TRBV28
clone_size: NA
j_call: TRBJ2-5
d_call: NA
cdr3_nt: TGCGCCACGAGGGGGTCGGAGACCCAGTACTTC
cdr3_aa: CATRGSETQYF

v_call: TRBV28
clone_size: NA
j_call: TRBJ1-1
d_call: TRBD1
cdr3_nt: TGTGCCAGCAGTTCGGGGACGGACAGGGTACAGGCTTTCTTT
cdr3_aa: CASSSGTDRVQAFF

v_call: TRBV19
clone_size: NA
j_call: TRBJ1-5
d_call: TRBD1
cdr3_nt: TGTGCCAGTAGTATTTGGCGGGACAGGGGAGAATCAGCCAGCAATCAGCCCCAGCATTTT
cdr3_aa: CASSIWRDRGESASNQPQHF

v_call: TRBV2
clone_size: many
j_call: TRBJ1-6
d_call: TRBD1
cdr3_nt: TGTGCCAGCACAGACCGGGACAGTAATTCACCCCTCCACTTT
cdr3_aa: CASTDRDSNSPLHF

v_call: TRBV6-5
clone_size: NA
j_call: TRBJ1-2
d_call: NA
cdr3_nt: TGTGCCAGCAGCCGACCGGGCTATGGCTACACCTTC
cdr3_aa: CASSRPGYGYTF

v_call: TRBV7-9
clone_size: NA
j_call: TRBJ1-1
d_call: NA
cdr3_nt: TGTGCCAGCAGCCCAGTTCAACGGAACACTGAAGCTTTCTTT
cdr3_aa: CASSPVQRNTEAFF

v_call: TRBV29-1
clone_size: NA
j_call: TRBJ1-1
d_call: NA
cdr3_nt: TGCAGCGTTGAAGATCTCGGTCAGTCAGGGACTGAAGCTTTCTTT
cdr3_aa: CSVEDLGQSGTEAFF

v_call: TRBV9
clone_size: NA
j_call: TRBJ2-1
d_call: NA
cdr3_nt: TGTGCCAGCAGCCCAGGGGACTATGGTGGTGAGCAGTTCTTC
cdr3_aa: CASSPGDYGGEQFF

v_call: TRBV23-1
clone_size: NA
j_call: TRBJ1-2
d_call: NA
cdr3_nt: TGCGCCAGCAGTCAATCGACACCCTTGGCTTCTGGCTACACCTTC
cdr3_aa: CASSQSTPLASGYTF

v_call: TRBV5-8
clone_size: NA
j_call: TRBJ2-5
d_call: NA
cdr3_nt: TGTGCCAGCAGCTTGGCAGGGGTGGGGGAGACCCAGTACTTC
cdr3_aa: CASSLAGVGETQYF

v_call: TRBV5-6
clone_size: NA
j_call: TRBJ2-3
d_call: NA
cdr3_nt: TGTGCCAGCAGCCCGGGACACGACAGCACAGATACGCAGTATTTT
cdr3_aa: CASSPGHDSTDTQYF

v_call: TRBV7-2
clone_size: NA
j_call: TRBJ2-7
d_call: NA
cdr3_nt: TGTGCCAGCAGCTTAAAAACAGACATGTGGGAGTACTTC
cdr3_aa: CASSLKTDMWEYF

v_call: TRBV24-1
clone_size: NA
j_call: TRBJ2-5
d_call: NA
cdr3_nt: TGTGCCACCAGTGATTTCCGTGCAGGGCGTGCGGCGACCCAGTACTTC
cdr3_aa: CATSDFRAGRAATQYF

v_call: TRBV21-1
clone_size: NA
j_call: TRBJ2-1
d_call: NA
cdr3_nt: TGTGCCAGCAGGAAGGGCGGGAGAAACAATGAGCAGTTCTTC
cdr3_aa: CASRKGGRNNEQFF

v_call: TRBV12-3/TRBV12-4
clone_size: NA
j_call: TRBJ2-3
d_call: NA
cdr3_nt: TGTGCCAGCAGGAGGGACACCACAGATACGCAGTATTTT
cdr3_aa: CASRRDTTDTQYF

v_call: TRBV2
clone_size: NA
j_call: TRBJ1-5
d_call: TRBD1
cdr3_nt: TGTGCCAGCATGGGGGTTTCGGGGACAGCAGCGCCCCAGCATTTT
cdr3_aa: CASMGVSGTAAPQHF

v_call: TRBV4-2
clone_size: few
j_call: TRBJ2-1
d_call: TRBD2
cdr3_nt: TGTGCCAGCAGCCAAGATACTAAGCGGGAGACGTACAATGAGCAGTTCTTC
cdr3_aa: CASSQDTKRETYNEQFF

v_call: TRBV5-4
clone_size: NA
j_call: TRBJ2-3
d_call: NA
cdr3_nt: TGTGCCAGCACCCTCGGCGGGGGCTTGGGTGGGTATTTT
cdr3_aa: CASTLGGGLGGYF

v_call: TRBV15
clone_size: NA
j_call: TRBJ1-3
d_call: TRBD1
cdr3_nt: TGTGCCACCCGAGGAGACAGGGCTGTGGGAAACACCATATATTTT
cdr3_aa: CATRGDRAVGNTIYF

v_call: TRBV19
clone_size: NA
j_call: TRBJ1-5
d_call: TRBD1
cdr3_nt: TGTGCCAGTAGTCGACAGGGCCAGGTGGATCAGCCCCAGCATTTT
cdr3_aa: CASSRQGQVDQPQHF

v_call: TRBV7-9
clone_size: NA
j_call: TRBJ2-2
d_call: NA
cdr3_nt: TGTGCCAGCAGCCCCTACACCGGGGAGCTGTTTTTT
cdr3_aa: CASSPYTGELFF

v_call: TRBV7-2
clone_size: NA
j_call: TRBJ2-3
d_call: TRBD2
cdr3_nt: TGTGCCAGCAGCCCACCCGGTAGCGGGGCAGATACGCAGTATTTT
cdr3_aa: CASSPPGSGADTQYF

v_call: TRBV30
clone_size: NA
j_call: TRBJ2-3
d_call: NA
cdr3_nt: TGTGCCTGTTCCATAGGCGGGACCCGCACAGATACGCAGTATTTT
cdr3_aa: CACSIGGTRTDTQYF

v_call: TRBV4-1
clone_size: NA
j_call: TRBJ2-7
d_call: NA
cdr3_nt: TGCGCCAGCAGCCAGACTACCGCGCTCTACGAGCAGTACTTC
cdr3_aa: CASSQTTALYEQYF

v_call: TRBV10-1
clone_size: NA
j_call: TRBJ2-1
d_call: NA
cdr3_nt: TGCGCCAGCAGCGCTAGCTTACTCAATGAGCAGTTCTTC
cdr3_aa: CASSASLLNEQFF

v_call: TRBV28
clone_size: few
j_call: TRBJ1-1
d_call: NA
cdr3_nt: TGTGCCAGCAGTTTATCGGTGTCAGGGCGGATGAACACTGAAGCTTTCTTT
cdr3_aa: CASSLSVSGRMNTEAFF

v_call: TRBV10-2
clone_size: many
j_call: TRBJ2-7
d_call: TRBD2
cdr3_nt: TGCGCCAGCAGTGATAGCGGGGGGGCCTACGAGCAGTACTTC
cdr3_aa: CASSDSGGAYEQYF

v_call: TRBV6-5
clone_size: NA
j_call: TRBJ1-1
d_call: TRBD1
cdr3_nt: TGTGCCAGCAAGGAGGACAGGGGCTGCACTGAAGCTTTCTTT
cdr3_aa: CASKEDRGCTEAFF

v_call: TRBV30
clone_size: NA
j_call: TRBJ1-2
d_call: NA
cdr3_nt: TGTGCCTGGAGTGGGGACACGGTCTATGGCTACACCTTC
cdr3_aa: CAWSGDTVYGYTF

v_call: TRBV19
clone_size: NA
j_call: TRBJ1-5
d_call: NA
cdr3_nt: TGTGCCAGTAGTATTCTGTCCATTGGAGATCAGCCCCAGCATTTT
cdr3_aa: CASSILSIGDQPQHF

v_call: TRBV11-3
clone_size: NA
j_call: TRBJ2-2
d_call: TRBD1
cdr3_nt: TGTGCCAGCAGACAAGGGACCGGGACAGGGGGCGCGAACACCGGGGAGCTGTTTTTT
cdr3_aa: CASRQGTGTGGANTGELFF

v_call: TRBV5-1
clone_size: NA
j_call: TRBJ2-2
d_call: TRBD1
cdr3_nt: TGCGCCAGCAGCCTGAGCAGAGGGGGCTCGGACACCGGGGAGCTGTTTTTT
cdr3_aa: CASSLSRGGSDTGELFF

v_call: TRBV4-1
clone_size: few
j_call: TRBJ1-5
d_call: NA
cdr3_nt: TGCGCCAGCAGCCAAGATAGGGCCCTGGGGGGTGGGCAGCCCCAGCATTTT
cdr3_aa: CASSQDRALGGGQPQHF

v_call: TRBV30
clone_size: NA
j_call: TRBJ1-6
d_call: NA
cdr3_nt: TGTGCCTGGTTGGGGCATAGGAGCTCCTATAATTCACCCCTCCACTTT
cdr3_aa: CAWLGHRSSYNSPLHF

v_call: TRBV7-2
clone_size: NA
j_call: TRBJ1-3
d_call: TRBD1
cdr3_nt: TGTGCCAGCAGCACAGGGGGAGGAAACACCATATATTTT
cdr3_aa: CASSTGGGNTIYF

v_call: TRBV19
clone_size: NA
j_call: TRBJ1-6
d_call: TRBD1
cdr3_nt: TGTGCCAGTAACTTGGACAGGGGGCGTTCACCCCTCCACTTT
cdr3_aa: CASNLDRGRSPLHF

v_call: TRBV19
clone_size: NA
j_call: TRBJ2-1
d_call: TRBD1
cdr3_nt: TGTGCCAGTACCCAGGGGGACAGGGAAAATTACAATGAGCAGTTCTTC
cdr3_aa: CASTQGDRENYNEQFF

v_call: TRBV6-2/TRBV6-3
clone_size: once
j_call: TRBJ2-5
d_call: TRBD1
cdr3_nt: TGTGCCAGCAGTTACTCGACAGGGGTAAGGGAGACCCAGTACTTC
cdr3_aa: CASSYSTGVRETQYF

v_call: TRBV7-9
clone_size: NA
j_call: TRBJ2-1
d_call: TRBD2
cdr3_nt: TGTGCCAGCAGCTTAGCCCAATATAGCGGGAGAGGCTACAATGAGCAGTTCTTC
cdr3_aa: CASSLAQYSGRGYNEQFF